This TCR beta chain was observed in a study of blood T cells in healthy people across ages. Study-wide results and caveats: Changes seen in expanded clonotypes were possibly confounded by donor CMV status left unknown. Researchers said unsorted PBMCs prevented a conclusive naive versus antigen-experienced comparison.

With respect to this clonotype: The antigen remains unidentified.

PCR was performed a second time for 7 to 11 cycles using a sample-barcoded 5' primer and a J-beta primer mix. TCRdb reprocessed the 5' RACE reads via MiXCR and lists one record per CDR3 protein. The profile shows hundreds of thousands of distinct CDR3 sequences, approximately 40% of them singletons. Aged about 6 to 95, donors were systemically healthy Caucasians from Russia. Staff drew roughly 10 milliliters of peripheral blood from each donor. Sequenced sample: blood. This sequence was found in a man at least 80 years old in good health.

Here the CDR3 reads CASSAIAGGSYNEQFF. CDR3 nucleotide sequence: TGTGCCAGCAGCGCCATAGCGGGAGGCTCCTACAATGAGCAGTTCTTC. The chain couples TRBV9 to TRBJ2-1; 10 bases are a match to TRBD2. Germline-derived CDR1 and CDR2 are SGDLS and YYNGEE. The CDR3 is 16 amino acids. V was clipped by 3 bases and J by 0 bases; unmatched bases: 3.